The 5 T cell receptor beta chains below come from one sample, sequenced in a study of blood T cell repertoires in COVID-19. Sequenced by immunoSEQ multiplex PCR; TCRdb stores in-frame clones only, minus some. The table records roughly 350,000 clones, about 90% of them present only once. The sequenced sample was peripheral blood. The receptors were gathered from a woman under 30 who had recovered from COVID-19.

The CDR3: CASSLGTSGRFSTDTQYF. CDR3 sequence (DNA): TGTGCCAGCAGCCTGGGGACTAGCGGGAGGTTTAGCACAGATACGCAGTATTTT. The genes are TRBV7-2 and TRBJ2-3; 15 bases are a match to TRBD2. The CDR3 runs to 18 residues. The junction had 6 bases not matched to a gene; V was cut back by 5 bases and J by 0 bases. Germline CDR1 and CDR2: SGHTA and FQGNSA.

The chain uses TRBV4-1 and TRBJ2-6; the match to TRBD2 covers 7 bases. The CDR3 totals 17 residues. The trim removed 3 bases at V and 0 bases at J, leaving 5 bases unmatched. Germline CDR1 MGHRA, CDR2 YSYEKL. The CDR3 reads CASSHRTSLSGANVLTF. CDR3 nucleotides: TGCGCCAGCAGCCACCGGACTAGTCTCTCTGGGGCCAACGTCCTGACTTTC.

This chain connects TRBV6-2 or TRBV6-3 to TRBJ1-1; 9 nucleotides line up with TRBD1. The junction had 15 bases not matched to a gene; V was cut back by 5 bases and J by 5 bases. Germline lookup yields CDR1 MNHEY and CDR2 SVGEGT. This CDR3 is built from 17 residues. The CDR3 sequence is CASSPTIYRGQGTEAFF. The CDR3 DNA reads as TGTGCCAGCAGTCCCACGATATACAGGGGGCAAGGGACTGAAGCTTTCTTT.

The chain has TRBV11-2 and TRBJ1-2; D ambiguous. The CDR3 covers 17 residues. Trimming cost V 0 bases and J 1 base, with 15 bases left between them. Germline CDR1 reads SGHAT; CDR2 reads FQNNGV. The CDR3 bases are TGTGCCAGCAGCTTAGATGCAGTAAAGTTGAATAACTATGGCTACACCTTC. It is translated as CASSLDAVKLNNYGYTF.

CDR3 nucleotides: TGCGCCAGCAGCTTGGATACGAACACCGGGGAGCTGTTTTTT. It encodes CASSLDTNTGELFF. V is TRBV5-1 and J is TRBJ2-2; D is unresolved. Trimming took off 0 bases at V and 0 bases at J, with 3 bases between the two ends. CDR1 and CDR2 (germline): SGHRS, YFSETQ. This CDR3 has 14 residues.